This record covers a single TCR beta chain. Per donor, 2 to 2.5 ml of blood was collected and frozen. This entry comes from a study of monozygotic twins with inflammatory bowel disease. Per the germline V gene, CDR1 is SGDLS and CDR2 is YYNGEE. CDR3 length: 15 residues. From the 5' RACE reads, TCRdb lists one entry per CDR3 protein and no DNA. This sample's table reports around 450,000 distinct CDR3 sequences. The TCR originated in a human donor with ulcerative colitis or Crohn's disease, or a healthy co-twin of an affected twin (not recorded which). The J gene is TRBJ2-1, the V gene TRBV9. The sample comprised blood. CDR3 residues: CASSVDGVSYNEQFF.